One and the same sample provided the 14 T cell receptor beta chains below, sequenced in a study of shared clonotypes between healthy human individuals. Assay: immunoSEQ multiplex PCR; the TCRdb copy retains only in-frame clones and omits some. The table has roughly 700,000 clones, about 90% seen once. What was sequenced was memory CD8+ T cells from PBMCs. Noted subset: CD45RO+ cells pooled with CCR7-negative TemRA cells. These receptors all come from a man younger than 30 in good health. Some clones in this sample may be carry-over from other donors' samples.

The V gene is TRBV29-1, the J gene TRBJ2-5, with 10 bases that match TRBD1. The end of the DNA fits TRBJ2-7 better, so the J call may be wrong. This CDR3 has 16 residues. CDR1 and CDR2 (germline): SQVTM, ANQGSEA. CDR3 in DNA: TGCAGCGTTGAATTTTCGTCCGGGACAGGGGACTACGAGCAGTACTTC. Amino acid sequence: CSVEFSSGTGDYEQYF.

The J gene is TRBJ1-1, the V gene TRBV27, with a tentative D call TRBD1 (6 bases). V lost 2 bases and J 3 bases, leaving 10 bases between the germline ends. The CDR3 extends over 14 amino acids. Germline V gene sequence: CDR1 MNHEY, CDR2 SMNVEV (reference sequence). The CDR3 DNA follows: TGTGCCAGCAGTTTAGTGGGGGCGCACACTGAAGCTTTCTTT. Its protein is CASSLVGAHTEAFF.

The chain links TRBV27 to TRBJ2-7; the match to TRBD1 covers 7 bases. This CDR3 is built from 13 residues. V was clipped by 5 bases and J by 6 bases; unmatched bases: 7. In germline, CDR1 is MNHEY, CDR2 SMNVEV (reference sequence). CDR3 DNA sequence: TGTGCCAGCAGTATCCGGACAGGTATCGAGCAGTACTTC. Residues: CASSIRTGIEQYF.

The chain is built from TRBV30 and TRBJ2-7; TRBD1 might be the D (8 bases). This CDR3 contains 13 residues. Trimming pared 8 bases from V and 5 bases from J, leaving 19 bases between. Germline V lookup: CDR1 GTSNPN, CDR2 SVGIG (reference sequence). The chain's CDR3 is CARTGGGHNEQYF. DNA of the CDR3: TGTGCCCGAACAGGGGGGGGGCATAACGAGCAGTACTTC.

The V and J genes are TRBV4-2 and TRBJ2-3; D remains ambiguous. Germline assignment: CDR1 LGHNA and CDR2 YNFKEQ. This CDR3 contains 12 residues. V lost 4 bases and J lost 5, with 7 bases in between. CDR3 amino acids: CASSPLGDTQYF. Here the CDR3 DNA reads TGTGCCAGCAGCCCGTTAGGAGATACGCAGTATTTT.

V and J are TRBV29-1 and TRBJ1-2; D is uncertain. The V end was cut by 4 bases, the J end by 1 base, with 10 bases between. CDR1 SQVTM and CDR2 ANQGSEA come from the germline V gene. CDR3 length: 13 amino acids. In nucleotides, the CDR3 is TGCAGCGTTGTTTCGGGGATTAACTATGGCTACACCTTC. This codes for CSVVSGINYGYTF.

The gene calls are TRBV27 and TRBJ2-1, with a tentative D call TRBD2 (6 bases). Germline V gene data show CDR1 as MNHEY and CDR2 as SMNVEV (reference sequence). With 3 bases removed from V and 5 bases from J, the gap between germline ends came to 14 bases. CDR3 length: 15 residues. The CDR3, as DNA: TGTGCCAGCAGTTTCGGGGACTGGAGTAACAATGAGCAGTTCTTC. Amino acids: CASSFGDWSNNEQFF.

This clone showed up just once. The rearrangement links TRBV28 to TRBJ2-3; TRBD2 is a possible D gene (7 bases). Germline V lookup: CDR1 MDHEN, CDR2 SYDVKM. This CDR3 is built from 19 residues. Trimming cost V 6 bases and J 1 base, with 26 bases left between them. CDR3 nucleotides: TGTGCCAGCAGGGCATATGGCAGGGGAGGGCCAGTTGGCACAGATACGCAGTATTTT. Its protein is CASRAYGRGGPVGTDTQYF. The variable domain in full, completed from reference TRBV28 and TRBJ2-3, reads DVKVTQSSRYLVKRTGEKVFLECVQDMDHENMFWYRQDPGLGLRLIYFSYDVKMKEKGDIPEGYSVSREKKERFSLILESASTNQTSMYLCASRAYGRGGPVGTDTQYFGPGTRLTVL.

This chain connects TRBV7-6 to TRBJ2-1; 9 positions agree with TRBD2. V was pared by 6 bases and J by 3 bases, with 21 bases of the junction left unmatched. CDR3 length equals 20 residues. Germline V gene data show CDR1 as SGHVS and CDR2 as FNYEAQ. The CDR3, as DNA: TGTGCCAGCAGTTTGGGGCGAGCAGGGTTAGCGGGAGCCGGCTACAATGAGCAGTTCTTC. As protein: CASSLGRAGLAGAGYNEQFF.

A note on this clone: Within the sample, other DNA sequences also encode this same CDR3. The gene calls are TRBV27 and TRBJ1-2, with D maybe TRBD1 (6 bases). The CDR3 runs to 13 residues. Germline assignment: CDR1 MNHEY and CDR2 SMNVEV (reference sequence). V was shortened by 3 bases and J by 6 bases, with 11 bases between the two germline ends. The CDR3 nucleotides are TGTGCCAGCAGTTTGAAAGGGGGGGATGGCTACACCTTC. Translated: CASSLKGGDGYTF.

J is TRBJ2-7 and V is TRBV27; possible D gene TRBD1, 6 bases. This CDR3 is 13 amino acids long. Germline V gene data show CDR1 as MNHEY and CDR2 as SMNVEV (reference sequence). Trimming shortened V by 10 bases and J by 0 bases, and 13 bases separated the two germline ends. DNA for the CDR3: TGTGCCACCGCACAGGGCAGCTCCTACGAGCAGTACTTC. This codes for CATAQGSSYEQYF.

For this clone: This sample includes further DNA sequences coding for the same CDR3. The chain uses TRBV6-5 and TRBJ1-2; possibly TRBD1 for D (5 bases). The germline V gene encodes CDR1 MNHEY and CDR2 SVGAGI. The CDR3 has 14 amino acids. V was cut by 0 bases and J by 2 bases, with 7 bases left in between. The CDR3 sequence is CASSYSGGNYGYTF. The DNA of the CDR3 is TGTGCCAGCAGTTACTCGGGGGGGAACTATGGCTACACCTTC.

This clone was detected only once. The chain has TRBV28 and TRBJ2-1; D unclear. Germline CDR1 and CDR2: MDHEN and SYDVKM. The CDR3 totals 12 residues. With 6 bases removed from V and 10 bases from J, the gap between germline ends came to 13 bases. CDR3 sequence: CASSLPSLEQFF. The CDR3 nucleotides read TGTGCCAGCAGCCTCCCTAGTTTGGAGCAGTTCTTC.

The chain combines TRBV7-9 with TRBJ1-6; 8 nucleotides agree with TRBD1. J was trimmed by 3 bases and V by 2 bases; bases with no gene match: 3. CDR3 length: 16 residues. The germline CDR1 and CDR2 sequences are SEHNR and FQNEAQ (reference sequence). CDR3 in DNA: TGTGCCAGCAGCTTACCGGGGACAGGCTATAATTCACCCCTCCACTTT. This sequence encodes CASSLPGTGYNSPLHF. The full variable domain, with the rest looked up from reference TRBV7-9 and TRBJ1-6, is DTGVSQNPRHKITKRGQNVTFRCDPISEHNRLYWYRQTLGQGPEFLTYFQNEAQLEKSRLLSDRFSAERPKGSFSTLEIQRTEQGDSAMYLCASSLPGTGYNSPLHFGNGTRLTVT.